This T cell receptor (beta chain) came from a study of cytomegalovirus exposure and HLA in healthy donors. This clone was counted only a few times. Germline V gene lookup returns CDR1 SGHDT and CDR2 YYEEEE. V was clipped by 4 bases and J by 0 bases, with 11 bases between them. This CDR3 has 16 residues. 13 Jbeta primers and 60 Vbeta primers were used for the PCR. Sequenced by immunoSEQ multiplex PCR; TCRdb stores in-frame clones only, minus some. The sample consists of 95,000 to 150,000 clones, roughly 80% of them appearing once. The rearrangement uses TRBV5-6 and TRBJ1-6, with a possible D match to TRBD1 (6 bases). The source is a man in his sixties in good health and CMV-seropositive. Source material: PBMCs. The CDR3 nucleotides read TGTGCCAGCAGCAGCTTACAGGGCTCCTATAATTCACCCCTCCACTTT. It translates to CASSSLQGSYNSPLHF.